This TCR beta chain was sequenced in a study of T cells in Graves' hyperthyroidism and ophthalmopathy. Between the trimmed V and J ends, which lost 3 bases and 7 bases, there was a span of 7 bases. In germline, CDR1 is ENHRY, CDR2 SYGVKD. The CDR3 contains 12 residues. The table lists this clonotype with many counts. The cohort's ophthalmopathy patients, a group with duration under 3 months, had a Clinical Activity Score of at least 3 and a NOSPECS grade of at least 4. On the basis of clinical symptoms, serum thyroxine and TRAb, thyroid ultrasound and orbital computed tomography, diagnoses were made. An approximately 9.4 ml volume of fresh peripheral blood provided the PBMCs. The CDR3 regions of TCR beta were amplified from RNA transcripts. With the HTBI primer set, the TCR CDR3 went through a first round of RT-PCR. TCRdb reanalysed the multiplex PCR reads using MiXCR and keeps one entry per CDR3 protein. The repertoire includes 250,000 to 400,000 distinct CDR3 sequences, around 13% of them detected once, and about 37% sits in the top ten.

This clonotype originated in a woman between 40 and 55 years old with Graves' ophthalmopathy. Sequenced material: blood. This chain uses TRBV10-3 with TRBJ1-5, with unresolved D. The DNA of the CDR3 is TGTGCCATCAGTGAAGACTGGCAGCCCCAGCATTTT. As protein: CAISEDWQPQHF.